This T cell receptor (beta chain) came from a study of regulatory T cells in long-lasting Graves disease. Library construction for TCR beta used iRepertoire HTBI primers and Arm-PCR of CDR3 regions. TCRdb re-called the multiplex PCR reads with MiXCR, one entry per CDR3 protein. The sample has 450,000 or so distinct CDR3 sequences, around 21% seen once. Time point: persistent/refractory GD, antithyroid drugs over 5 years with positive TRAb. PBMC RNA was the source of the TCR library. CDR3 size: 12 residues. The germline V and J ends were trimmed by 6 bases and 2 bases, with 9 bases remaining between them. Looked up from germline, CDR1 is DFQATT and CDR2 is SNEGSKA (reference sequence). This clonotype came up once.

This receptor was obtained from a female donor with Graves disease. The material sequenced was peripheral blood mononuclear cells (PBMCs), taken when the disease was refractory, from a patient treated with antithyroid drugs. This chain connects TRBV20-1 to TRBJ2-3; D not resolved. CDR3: CSATSATDTQYF. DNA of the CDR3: TGCAGTGCAACATCTGCCACAGATACGCAGTATTTT.